A single sample gave rise to the 23 T cell receptor beta chains below, sequenced in a study of control samples from healthy donors and cancer patients. Sequenced by immunoSEQ multiplex PCR; TCRdb stores in-frame clones only, minus some. The sample includes around 53,000 clones, approximately 83% seen only once; the top ten take over 2.5%. Input material: PBMCs. The receptors here all came from a woman aged 45-65 years with lung cancer.

The chain is built from TRBV20-1 and TRBJ1-2, with D unclear. V was pared by 3 bases and J by 4 bases, with 9 bases between. Germline V gene data show CDR1 as DFQATT and CDR2 as SNEGSKA (reference sequence). This CDR3 contains 12 residues. DNA for the CDR3: TGCAGTGCTAGTCCCCAGCCCTATGGCTACACCTTC. It yields the protein CSASPQPYGYTF.

The J gene is TRBJ1-6, the V gene TRBV27, with a tentative D call TRBD1 (5 bases). V was shortened by 5 bases and J by 9 bases, with 17 bases between the two germline ends. CDR1 is MNHEY and CDR2 is SMNVEV in the germline V gene (reference sequence). This CDR3 region has 15 residues. The CDR3 nucleotides are TGTGCCAGCAGTCCACAGGTAGGGGTCGGTTCACCCCTCCACTTT. Translation: CASSPQVGVGSPLHF.

The chain employs TRBV30 and TRBJ2-7; D is possibly TRBD1 or TRBD2 (5 bases each). Trimming pared 2 bases from V and 3 bases from J, leaving 11 bases between. This CDR3 is 13 amino acids long. Germline lookup yields CDR1 GTSNPN and CDR2 SVGIG (reference sequence). This CDR3 reads CAWSQWDGYEQYF. CDR3 DNA: TGTGCCTGGAGTCAGTGGGACGGCTACGAGCAGTACTTC.

The chain carries TRBV29-1 and TRBJ2-1; D might be TRBD2 (5 bases). CDR3 length equals 14 residues. Trimming left V 4 bases short and J 1 base short, with 11 bases between. Germline V CDR1 and CDR2: SQVTM, ANQGSEA. CDR3 DNA sequence: TGCAGCGTTGCGGCGGGCGGTTCCTACAATGAGCAGTTCTTC. Translated, it gives CSVAAGGSYNEQFF.

This sequence joins TRBV29-1 and TRBJ1-2; 8 nucleotides line up with TRBD1. The trim removed 7 bases at V and 4 bases at J, leaving 5 bases unmatched. The germline gives CDR1 SQVTM, CDR2 ANQGSEA. CDR3 length: 12 residues. CDR3 region: CSAGQGGYGYTF. CDR3 DNA sequence: TGCAGCGCAGGACAGGGCGGCTATGGCTACACCTTC. Full variable domain (remainder filled in from reference TRBV29-1 and TRBJ1-2): SAVISQKPSRDICQRGTSLTIQCQVDSQVTMMFWYRQQPGQSLTLIATANQGSEATYESGFVIDKFPISRPNLTFSTLTVSNMSPEDSSIYLCSAGQGGYGYTFGSGTRLTVV.

The chain is built from TRBV5-1 and TRBJ2-3; D might be TRBD1 (6 bases). Germline lookup yields CDR1 SGHRS and CDR2 YFSETQ. This CDR3 contains 14 residues. The ends were cut back, 0 bases at V and 1 base at J, with 6 bases in the middle. This CDR3 reads CASSLEGGTDTQYF. CDR3 in DNA: TGCGCCAGCAGCTTGGAGGGGGGCACAGATACGCAGTATTTT.

This clone appeared once. The rearrangement uses TRBV2 and TRBJ1-5; D is perhaps TRBD1 (6 bases). Germline V gene data show CDR1 as SNHLY and CDR2 as FYNNEI. Trimming took off 3 bases at V and 4 bases at J, with 10 bases between the two ends. CDR3 length: 14 amino acids. CDR3 amino acids: CASSDRGGNQPQHF. Here the CDR3 DNA reads TGTGCCAGCAGTGACAGGGGTGGTAATCAGCCCCAGCATTTT.

The chain couples TRBV7-9 to TRBJ2-7, with 7 bases lining up with TRBD1. Germline V gene sequence: CDR1 SEHNR, CDR2 FQNEAQ (reference sequence). The CDR3 runs to 15 residues. After removal of 4 bases from V and 2 bases from J, the junction contained 8 bases not matched to a gene. The CDR3 DNA sequence: TGTGCCAGCAGCTCGAACTGGGACAGCGCCTACGAGCAGTACTTC. This sequence encodes CASSSNWDSAYEQYF.

The rearrangement links TRBV13 to TRBJ1-2, with D uncertain. Trimming shortened V by 5 bases and J by 8 bases, and 12 bases separated the two germline ends. Germline lookup yields CDR1 PRHDT and CDR2 FYEKMQ (reference sequence). CDR3 length: 12 residues. The CDR3 protein is CASSGAWEGYTF. CDR3 nucleotide sequence: TGTGCCAGCAGCGGCGCCTGGGAAGGCTACACCTTC.

This clone was seen more than once but under ten times. The chain has TRBV30 and TRBJ1-3, with D possibly matching TRBD1 (6 bases). CDR1 and CDR2 from the germline V gene are GTSNPN and SVGIG (reference sequence). The germline V and J ends were trimmed by 5 bases and 5 bases, with 10 bases remaining between them. The CDR3 has 12 residues. The CDR3 DNA follows: TGTGCCTGGGGACAGTTTCGAAACACCATATATTTT. As protein: CAWGQFRNTIYF. The entire variable domain, with the rest obtained from reference TRBV30 and TRBJ1-3, is as follows: SQTIHQWPATLVQPVGSPLSLECTVEGTSNPNLYWYRQAAGRGLQLLFYSVGIGQISSEVPQNLSASRPQDRQFILSSKKLLLSDSGFYLCAWGQFRNTIYFGEGSWLTVV.

The rearrangement uses TRBV19 and TRBJ1-1; 8 positions match TRBD1. Germline lookup yields CDR1 LNHDA and CDR2 SQIVND (reference sequence). The trim removed 3 bases at V and 2 bases at J, leaving 5 bases unmatched. CDR3 length equals 15 residues. CDR3 nucleotides: TGTGCCAGTAGTATCACCGACAGGGGAAACACTGAAGCTTTCTTT. Its protein product is CASSITDRGNTEAFF.

The chain recombines TRBV7-9 with TRBJ1-2; the D is unclear. This CDR3 region has 12 residues. CDR1 and CDR2 from the germline V gene are SEHNR and FQNEAQ (reference sequence). The germline V and J ends were trimmed by 3 bases and 5 bases, with 7 bases remaining between them. The chain's CDR3 is CASSLDLYGYTF. In nucleotides, the CDR3 is TGTGCCAGCAGCTTGGATTTGTATGGCTACACCTTC.

The V gene is TRBV19, the J gene TRBJ2-7; TRBD1 aligns across 7 bases. This CDR3 comprises 13 residues. In germline, CDR1 is LNHDA, CDR2 SQIVND (reference sequence). Trimming took 6 bases from V and 2 from J; bases not matched to a gene: 4. CDR3 loop: CASSPQGTYEQYF. The CDR3 DNA reads as TGTGCCAGTAGCCCACAGGGGACCTACGAGCAGTACTTC.

The J gene is TRBJ2-7, the V gene TRBV21-1. TRBV21-1 is deemed a pseudogene. The CDR3 sequence is 11 residues long. The CDR3 DNA reads as TGTGCTAGTGGGTCAAACTACGAGCAGTACTTC. Translated: CASGSNYEQYF.

J is TRBJ1-2 and V is TRBV5-5; D is undetermined. CDR3 length: 14 residues. V lost 2 bases and J lost 4, with 12 bases in between. Germline V lookup: CDR1 SGHKS, CDR2 YYEKEE (reference sequence). DNA of the CDR3: TGTGCCAGCAGCTTCGACATCCCATCCTATGGCTACACCTTC. It translates to CASSFDIPSYGYTF.

The chain links TRBV27 to TRBJ1-5, with a possible D match to TRBD1 (5 bases). Germline CDR1 reads MNHEY; CDR2 reads SMNVEV (reference sequence). The CDR3 consists of 11 residues. Deletions cut 10 bases from V and 4 bases from J, with 8 bases between. CDR3 in amino acids: CATGGNQPQHF. As DNA, the CDR3 is TGTGCCACCGGGGGAAATCAGCCCCAGCATTTT.

This chain connects TRBV19 to TRBJ2-7; 9 nucleotides match TRBD2. The germline CDR1 and CDR2 sequences are LNHDA and SQIVND (reference sequence). The CDR3 has 14 amino acids. Trimming removed 5 bases from V and 7 bases from J; junction bases left unmatched: 9. CDR3 residues: CASSERGVDLEQYF. CDR3 nucleotide sequence: TGTGCCAGTAGTGAGCGGGGGGTCGATTTGGAGCAGTACTTC.

The rearrangement uses TRBV6-5 and TRBJ1-2; TRBD1 is a possible D gene (5 bases). The CDR3 has 12 amino acids. Germline assignment: CDR1 MNHEY and CDR2 SVGAGI. The V and J ends lost 7 bases and 4 bases respectively, with 10 bases between them. The CDR3 sequence is CASTPGPYGYTF. The CDR3 DNA reads as TGTGCCAGCACCCCGGGGCCCTATGGCTACACCTTC.

This chain joins TRBV20-1 and TRBJ2-7; TRBD2 is a possible D gene (6 bases). This CDR3 region has 11 residues. CDR1 DFQATT and CDR2 SNEGSKA come from the germline V gene (reference sequence). The V end was cut by 7 bases, the J end by 3 bases, with 10 bases between. This chain's CDR3 is CSGGEYYEQYF. The CDR3 DNA follows: TGCAGTGGCGGGGAATACTACGAGCAGTACTTC.

This rearrangement joins TRBV6-1 to TRBJ1-6; D call uncertain. CDR3 length equals 15 residues. V lost 1 base and J lost 0, with 4 bases in between. CDR1 is MNHNS and CDR2 is SASEGT in the germline V gene. CDR3: CASSEGSSYNSPLHF. The DNA of the CDR3 is TGTGCCAGCAGTGAAGGCAGCTCCTATAATTCACCCCTCCACTTT.

The chain employs TRBV19 and TRBJ1-1, with D uncertain. Per germline, CDR1 LNHDA and CDR2 SQIVND (reference sequence). The germline V and J ends were trimmed by 3 bases and 6 bases, with 11 bases remaining between them. The CDR3 spans 13 residues. The CDR3 loop is CASSIVGGPEAFF. In nucleotides, the CDR3 is TGTGCCAGTAGTATCGTGGGAGGGCCTGAAGCTTTCTTT.

The chain recombines TRBV5-1 with TRBJ2-1; 9 bases agree with TRBD1. The germline V gene encodes CDR1 SGHRS and CDR2 YFSETQ. The CDR3 is 14 residues long. V lost 4 bases to trimming and J lost 10 bases; unmatched junction nucleotides: 9. DNA of the CDR3: TGCGCCAGCAGCCCTCGACCGGGACAGGGAGAGCAGTTCTTC. It is translated as CASSPRPGQGEQFF.

The V gene is TRBV2, the J gene TRBJ2-3; 7 bases fit TRBD1. The V gene end was trimmed by 6 bases and the J gene end by 5 bases; junction bases not matched to a gene: 17. The CDR3 spans 17 residues. Germline lookup yields CDR1 SNHLY and CDR2 FYNNEI. The CDR3 reads CASSHDRERLLVDTQYF. The CDR3 DNA sequence: TGTGCCAGCAGCCATGACAGGGAAAGACTCCTCGTAGATACGCAGTATTTT.